This entry is about one TCR beta chain. The data were taken from a study of blood T cell repertoires in COVID-19. Study context: In each case, the material was cDNA or gDNA derived from T cells, B-cell-depleted T cells, or PBMCs.

Germline V gives CDR1 KGHSH, CDR2 LQKENI. The CDR3 loop spans 14 amino acids. Trimming pared 6 bases from V and 4 bases from J, leaving 13 bases between. In the source study's methods: Estimated nucleated cell counts came from reference gene primer amplification. Using immunoSEQ multiplex PCR, the repertoire was profiled, and TCRdb retains in-frame clones only, with some absent. V, J and clone size derive from that table, while D and trimming were established from the DNA sequence. The repertoire has over 75,000 clones, roughly 90% of them found once; the top ten carry about 1.8%. Material: peripheral blood. The V and J genes are TRBV18 and TRBJ2-1; D is unclear. The receptor's source is a man aged 60 to 75 with acute or convalescent COVID-19. The chain's CDR3 is CASSPRSRYNEQFF. CDR3 nucleotides: TGTGCCAGCTCCCCTAGGTCCCGATACAATGAGCAGTTCTTC.